This T cell receptor (beta chain) derives from a study of blood T cell repertoires in COVID-19. On the study more broadly: Samples taken during acute and convalescent COVID-19 were collected in the United States, Italy and Spain.

V lost 2 bases to trimming and J lost 8 bases, with 15 bases between them. The CDR3 contains 15 residues. CDR1 and CDR2 (germline): SNHLY, FYNNEI. Authors' data handling: For nucleated cells, counts were estimated from reference gene primer amplification. The protocol was immunoSEQ multiplex PCR, while the TCRdb copy is restricted to in-frame clones and leaves out a portion. The V and J calls and clone size were taken over from that table, and D and trimming were inferred from the DNA. Of some 250,000 clones in the sample, around 81% are singletons; the top ten hold 2.5% to 3%. The TCR comes from a woman aged 60-70 years with active or convalescent COVID-19. Sequencing was done on a sample of peripheral blood. The V and J genes are TRBV2 and TRBJ1-4, with a tentative D call TRBD1 (6 bases). The CDR3 coding sequence is TGTGCCAGCAGTGAAAGGGGGGGTCGCGGCGAAAAACTGTTTTTT. This encodes CASSERGGRGEKLFF.